These 3 T cell receptor beta chains share one sample of origin, sequenced in a study of blood T cell repertoires in COVID-19. Using immunoSEQ multiplex PCR, the repertoire was profiled, and TCRdb retains in-frame clones only, with some absent. The table lists about 260,000 clones, 75% to 90% of them singletons. The specimen was peripheral blood. The source is an older woman with COVID-19, enrolled during active disease.

V usage is TRBV28 and J usage is TRBJ1-2; D remains ambiguous. This CDR3 contains 12 residues. The germline V gene encodes CDR1 MDHEN and CDR2 SYDVKM. V lost 5 bases and J 6 bases, leaving 10 bases between the germline ends. Written as DNA, the CDR3 is TGTGCCAGCAGTGGAGGGTGGAATGGCTACACCTTC. This gives the protein CASSGGWNGYTF.

J is TRBJ2-7 and V is TRBV28; D might be TRBD2 (5 bases). Germline CDR1 reads MDHEN; CDR2 reads SYDVKM. Trimming shortened V by 8 bases and J by 6 bases, and 23 bases separated the two germline ends. This CDR3 has 15 residues. CDR3: CASVCQKPGVFEQYF. The CDR3, as DNA: TGTGCCAGCGTATGCCAAAAACCCGGGGTTTTCGAGCAGTACTTC.

This chain connects TRBV6-2 or TRBV6-3 to TRBJ1-5; tentatively, D is TRBD1 (6 bases). V was trimmed by 4 bases and J by 2 bases, leaving 18 bases between them. CDR1 is MNHEY and CDR2 is SVGEGT in the germline V gene. The CDR3 length is 17 residues. The DNA of the CDR3 is TGTGCCAGCAGTTCCCCGCCCTTGGGGGCCGGCAATCAGCCCCAGCATTTT. It yields the protein CASSSPPLGAGNQPQHF.